Listed below are T cell receptor beta chains from one sample, sequenced in a study of vaccination effects on CD4 cells after COVID-19. Clones were sequenced by immunoSEQ multiplex PCR, and TCRdb holds only the in-frame ones, with some missing. The table has roughly 25,000 clones, 71% seen once. These TCRs' antigens remain unknown. Material: CD4+ T cells from PBMCs cultured with HCoV-OC43 spike peptides, obtained before COVID-19 vaccination. These receptors were obtained from a human donor who received a COVID-19 vaccine. The CDR3 runs from the conserved cysteine through the conserved F or W. D genes are given only for firm matches. Part of the rows lack a size; the others show once, few, many or a class for expanded clones.

V: TRBV7-6; size: NA; D: NA; J: TRBJ2-2; DNA: TGTGCCAGCAGCTCCGCCGGGGGTTGGGCCGGGGAGCTGTTTTTT; CDR3: CASSSAGGWAGELFF
V: TRBV10-3; size: NA; D: TRBD1; J: TRBJ1-2; DNA: TGTGCCATCAGTGTACCTCCGGGACAGGGGGCTTTCTATGGCTACACCTTC; CDR3: CAISVPPGQGAFYGYTF
V: TRBV10-1; size: NA; D: TRBD2; J: TRBJ2-3; DNA: TGCGCCAGCAGTGAGTCGAGCCATAGCGGGAGCACAGATACGCAGTATTTT; CDR3: CASSESSHSGSTDTQYF
V: TRBV3-1/TRBV3-2; size: NA; D: TRBD2; J: TRBJ2-1; DNA: TGTGCCAGCAGCCAAGATCTGGGGACTAGCGGTGTTAGTGAGCAGTTCTTC; CDR3: CASSQDLGTSGVSEQFF
V: TRBV7-9; size: NA; D: NA; J: TRBJ2-2; DNA: TGTGCCAGCAGCTTAGAAGGGTCCGGGGAGCTGTTTTTT; CDR3: CASSLEGSGELFF
V: TRBV7-9; size: NA; D: NA; J: TRBJ1-5; DNA: TGTGCCAGCAGCCACCGCGGGGCGGCTCAGCCCCAGCATTTT; CDR3: CASSHRGAAQPQHF
V: TRBV18; size: NA; D: TRBD2; J: TRBJ2-5; DNA: TGTGCCAGCTCACCGGCAGCGGGAGGTCAAGAGACCCAGTACTTC; CDR3: CASSPAAGGQETQYF
V: TRBV5-1; size: NA; D: NA; J: TRBJ2-7; DNA: TGCGCCAGCAGCAAGGATCCGGCCTACGAGCAGTACTTC; CDR3: CASSKDPAYEQYF
V: TRBV6-1; size: NA; D: TRBD1; J: TRBJ1-2; DNA: TGTGCCAGCAGTGGCTATCCGGGACAGGGGTTAACTAGCTACACCTTC; CDR3: CASSGYPGQGLTSYTF
V: TRBV5-6; size: NA; D: NA; J: TRBJ2-4; DNA: TGTGCCAGCAGCGCTACGGGACGGTCTAACATTCAGTACTTC; CDR3: CASSATGRSNIQYF
V: TRBV19; size: NA; D: NA; J: TRBJ2-6; DNA: TGTGCCAGTAGTATCGGCAGGGGAACTTCTGGGGCCAACGTCCTGACTTTC; CDR3: CASSIGRGTSGANVLTF
V: TRBV30; size: few; D: TRBD1; J: TRBJ1-3; DNA: TGTGCCTGGAGTCGTCAGGGGGCGGCCTCTGGAAACACCATATATTTT; CDR3: CAWSRQGAASGNTIYF
V: TRBV10-3; size: NA; D: TRBD2; J: TRBJ2-3; DNA: TGTGCCATCAGTGAAATAAGGGCCCTAGCGGGAGGGTTTAGGAGCACAGATACGCAGTATTTT; CDR3: CAISEIRALAGGFRSTDTQYF
V: TRBV5-1; size: NA; D: NA; J: TRBJ1-3; DNA: TGCGCCAGCAGCTTGGGGGCAGGGGAAGTTGGAAACACCATATATTTT; CDR3: CASSLGAGEVGNTIYF
V: TRBV4-1; size: NA; D: NA; J: TRBJ1-6; DNA: TGCGCCAGCAGCCAAGGAGGGAGCTCCTATAATTCACCCCTCCACTTT; CDR3: CASSQGGSSYNSPLHF
V: TRBV7-2; size: once; D: NA; J: TRBJ2-7; DNA: TGTGCCAGCAGCTGGACCAGGGCCTACGAGCAGTACTTC; CDR3: CASSWTRAYEQYF
V: TRBV2; size: once; D: NA; J: TRBJ2-3; DNA: TGTGCCAGCAGTTATTCGCGCGATGCGCAGTATTTT; CDR3: CASSYSRDAQYF
V: TRBV28; size: NA; D: TRBD1; J: TRBJ1-2; DNA: TGTGCCAGCAGTTTTACAGGGGGCTATGGCTACACCTTC; CDR3: CASSFTGGYGYTF
V: TRBV7-6; size: NA; D: TRBD1; J: TRBJ2-6; DNA: TGTGCCAGCAGCCCCCGGACAGGGGTAACGTCTGGGGCCAACGTCCTGACTTTC; CDR3: CASSPRTGVTSGANVLTF
V: TRBV11-2; size: few; D: NA; J: TRBJ1-6; DNA: TGTGCCAGCAGCTTAGTCCTGGGGGCGGTAGGCTCACCCCTCCACTTT; CDR3: CASSLVLGAVGSPLHF
V: TRBV19; size: NA; D: NA; J: TRBJ2-5; DNA: TGTGCCAGTAGCGGGCAGGGAGAAGAGACCCAGTACTTC; CDR3: CASSGQGEETQYF
V: TRBV6-5; size: NA; D: NA; J: TRBJ2-3; DNA: TGTGCCAGCAGGGCCCCGGGGAGAGATACGCAGTATTTT; CDR3: CASRAPGRDTQYF
V: TRBV2; size: once; D: TRBD1; J: TRBJ1-5; DNA: TGTGCCAGCGCGACAGGGAGGGATCAGCCCCAGCATTTT; CDR3: CASATGRDQPQHF
V: TRBV6-5; size: NA; D: TRBD1; J: TRBJ1-1; DNA: TGTGCCAGCAGTAACGACAGGGGTCGGATATTT; CDR3: CASSNDRGRIF
V: TRBV27; size: NA; D: TRBD1; J: TRBJ2-5; DNA: TGTGCCAGCAGTTTGACAGGGAACCAAGAGACCCAGTACTTC; CDR3: CASSLTGNQETQYF
V: TRBV6-4; size: NA; D: NA; J: TRBJ1-2; DNA: TGTGCCAGCAGTGAAGCCGGGACACCGGCCTATGGCTACACCTTC; CDR3: CASSEAGTPAYGYTF
V: TRBV13; size: few; D: NA; J: TRBJ2-7; DNA: TGTGCCAGCAGCCGACGAACCTACGAGCAGTACTTC; CDR3: CASSRRTYEQYF
V: TRBV5-1; size: NA; D: TRBD1; J: TRBJ2-7; DNA: TGCGCCAGCAGCTCGGGACAGGGGGCGAACGAGCAGTACTTC; CDR3: CASSSGQGANEQYF
V: TRBV18; size: NA; D: NA; J: TRBJ2-2; DNA: TGTGCCAGCTCAGGGGCTGGGAGCTCGAGTTACACCGGGGAGCTGTTTTTT; CDR3: CASSGAGSSSYTGELFF
V: TRBV18; size: NA; D: NA; J: TRBJ2-5; DNA: TGTGCCAGCTCACGCAGTGGGCTCGAGACCCAGTACTTC; CDR3: CASSRSGLETQYF
V: TRBV6-1; size: NA; D: NA; J: TRBJ2-3; DNA: TGTGCCAGCAGTGAGGGACCTACGCAGTATTTT; CDR3: CASSEGPTQYF
V: TRBV3-1/TRBV3-2; size: NA; D: NA; J: TRBJ2-1; DNA: TGTGCCAGCAGCCAAGGTTTGGGGGGGGGCCTCGATGAGCAGTTCTTC; CDR3: CASSQGLGGGLDEQFF
V: TRBV30; size: NA; D: NA; J: TRBJ1-4; DNA: TGTGCCTGGAGTGAGCCGGGTGGAAAACTGTTTTTT; CDR3: CAWSEPGGKLFF
V: TRBV29-1; size: NA; D: NA; J: TRBJ2-6; DNA: TGCAGCGTTGAAGAATCTGCGGGAACGGGTGGCTCTGGGGCCAACGTCCTGACTTTC; CDR3: CSVEESAGTGGSGANVLTF
V: TRBV9; size: few; D: TRBD1; J: TRBJ2-2; DNA: TGTGCCAGCATCTATGCGGACAGGGACACCGGGGAGCTGTTTTTT; CDR3: CASIYADRDTGELFF
V: TRBV9; size: NA; D: NA; J: TRBJ2-7; DNA: TGTGCCAGCAGCGTCCCAACTCTTGAGCAGTACTTC; CDR3: CASSVPTLEQYF
V: TRBV3-1/TRBV3-2; size: NA; D: NA; J: TRBJ2-1; DNA: TGTGCCAGCAGCCAACAGGGTATAGGATACAATGAGCAGTTCTTC; CDR3: CASSQQGIGYNEQFF
V: TRBV10-3; size: NA; D: TRBD2; J: TRBJ2-3; DNA: TGTGCCATCGGCACCGGGACTAGCGGAAGCACAGATACGCAGTATTTT; CDR3: CAIGTGTSGSTDTQYF
V: TRBV27; size: few; D: TRBD1; J: TRBJ1-5; DNA: TGTGCCAGCAGTTCTATGGGACAGGGTAGCAATCAGCCCCAGCATTTT; CDR3: CASSSMGQGSNQPQHF
V: TRBV10-3; size: NA; D: TRBD1; J: TRBJ2-7; DNA: TGTGCCATACGTCCGGACAGGGGAACCTACGAGCAGTACTTC; CDR3: CAIRPDRGTYEQYF
V: TRBV19; size: few; D: NA; J: TRBJ1-1; DNA: TGTGCCAGTAGTATTTGGGGGGAATGGGGGCGGAGCACTGAAGCTTTCTTT; CDR3: CASSIWGEWGRSTEAFF
V: TRBV6-5; size: NA; D: NA; J: TRBJ2-7; DNA: TGTGCCAGCAGAGGATCCGGGAGCTACGAGCAGTACTTC; CDR3: CASRGSGSYEQYF
V: TRBV27; size: NA; D: NA; J: TRBJ1-3; DNA: TGTGCCAGCAGTTTAGATAGGGGGACGCAAAACACCATATATTTT; CDR3: CASSLDRGTQNTIYF
V: TRBV5-1; size: NA; D: NA; J: TRBJ2-2; DNA: TGCGCCAGCAGCTTTACAGGAGGGACCGGGGAGCTGTTTTTT; CDR3: CASSFTGGTGELFF
V: TRBV3-1/TRBV3-2; size: NA; D: TRBD1; J: TRBJ1-3; DNA: TGTGCCAGCAGCCAAGGATCTGTACAGGGGATAACTGGAAACACCATATATTTT; CDR3: CASSQGSVQGITGNTIYF
V: TRBV19; size: medium-sized; D: TRBD1; J: TRBJ2-7; DNA: TGTGCCAGTAGTATCCTCGGGACAGGCCTAGACTACGAGCAGTACTTC; CDR3: CASSILGTGLDYEQYF
V: TRBV5-1; size: NA; D: NA; J: TRBJ2-5; DNA: TGCGCCAGCAGCTTGGGACCCGGGAAAAGGCTTCCAGGAGAGACCCAGTACTTC; CDR3: CASSLGPGKRLPGETQYF
V: TRBV4-2; size: few; D: TRBD2; J: TRBJ2-1; DNA: TGTGCCAGCAGCCAAGTAACCGGACTAGCAAAGAATGAGCAGTTCTTC; CDR3: CASSQVTGLAKNEQFF
V: TRBV5-8; size: NA; D: TRBD2; J: TRBJ2-3; DNA: TGTGCCAGCAGCTCTTTCCTAGCGGGTCAGCGGGATACGCAGTATTTT; CDR3: CASSSFLAGQRDTQYF
V: TRBV5-1; size: NA; D: NA; J: TRBJ2-3; DNA: TGCGCCAGCAGCTTGGAGGCCCCCGGCACAGATACGCAGTATTTT; CDR3: CASSLEAPGTDTQYF
V: TRBV6-5; size: few; D: NA; J: TRBJ1-2; DNA: TGTGCCAGCAGTTACAGGGGGTATGGCTACACCTTC; CDR3: CASSYRGYGYTF
V: TRBV19; size: NA; D: TRBD1; J: TRBJ1-2; DNA: TGTGCCAGTAGTGGGGACAGGGGACTCTATGGCTACACCTTC; CDR3: CASSGDRGLYGYTF
V: TRBV29-1; size: few; D: NA; J: TRBJ2-7; DNA: TGCAGCGTCGGAAGTAGTCGCGAGCAGTACTTC; CDR3: CSVGSSREQYF
V: TRBV5-6; size: NA; D: NA; J: TRBJ2-3; DNA: TGTGCCAGCAGCTTGGATGGGGGAGATACGCAGTATTTT; CDR3: CASSLDGGDTQYF
V: TRBV18; size: NA; D: NA; J: TRBJ1-2; DNA: TGTGCCAGCTCACCAGCTGAGGGCCAGGGTCTTAACTATGGCTACACCTTC; CDR3: CASSPAEGQGLNYGYTF
V: TRBV3-1/TRBV3-2; size: NA; D: NA; J: TRBJ1-2; DNA: TGTGCCAGCAGCCCGCAGTTGAGGGGGAGCGGCTACACCTTC; CDR3: CASSPQLRGSGYTF
V: TRBV5-1; size: NA; D: NA; J: TRBJ2-3; DNA: TGCGCCAGCGGGCAGGATCAAGATACGCAGTATTTT; CDR3: CASGQDQDTQYF
V: TRBV3-1/TRBV3-2; size: NA; D: NA; J: TRBJ2-7; DNA: TGTGCCAGCAGCTCCGCTGCAGGCCACGAGCAGTACTTC; CDR3: CASSSAAGHEQYF
V: TRBV5-6; size: NA; D: NA; J: TRBJ2-1; DNA: TGTGCCAGCAGCCCATCTATCTACAATGAGCAGTTCTTC; CDR3: CASSPSIYNEQFF
V: TRBV11-2; size: NA; D: NA; J: TRBJ2-5; DNA: TGTGCCAGCAGCTTAGGGCAGCGGGAGACCCAGTACTTC; CDR3: CASSLGQRETQYF